This T cell receptor beta chain is drawn from a study of T cell repertoires in cytomegalovirus infection. Background on the study: From public TCR beta signatures came an indication of both CMV infection and matching HLA type. Regarding the study as a whole: Pooled public TCR beta family frequency picked out CMV carriers with the relevant HLA. HLA-C-restricted CMV clonotypes gave the most frequent clonotype in two of eight donors.

This CDR3 is built from 16 residues. Germline V gives CDR1 MNHEY, CDR2 SVGEGT. V lost 2 bases, J lost 5 bases, and 13 bases lay in between. TCRdb processed the reads anew with MiXCR; each CDR3 protein has one entry. The table shows 200,000 or so distinct CDR3 sequences, with roughly 27% occurring only once. Worth noting for this clonotype: Its cognate antigen is unknown.

The receptor comes from a human donor in good health (CMV status not recorded). Some clones in this sample may be carry-over from other donors' samples. V gene TRBV6-2 or TRBV6-3 combines with J gene TRBJ1-6; no reliable D call. The sequenced material came from PBMCs. The CDR3 DNA follows: TGTGCCAGCAGTTACGAGGTTCTGTCGGATAATTCACCCCTCCACTTT. Its translation: CASSYEVLSDNSPLHF.